A single sample is the source of the 27 T cell receptor beta chains below, sequenced in a study of high-grade serous ovarian cancer treatment subgroups. Using immunoSEQ multiplex PCR, the repertoire was profiled, and TCRdb retains in-frame clones only, with some absent. The table lists roughly 4,300 clones, approximately 71% of them singletons. Tumor samples were taken before definitive surgery or chemotherapy. The material sequenced was tumor tissue. The origin of the receptors is a human donor with high-grade serous ovarian cancer.

This clone was detected only a few times. The rearrangement joins TRBV5-1 to TRBJ2-7; D is unclear. Germline V CDR1 and CDR2: SGHRS, YFSETQ. This CDR3 spans 13 amino acids. V lost 0 bases, J lost 1 base, and 5 bases lay in between. The CDR3 region has the DNA TGCGCCAGCAGCTTGGACACTTCCTACGAGCAGTACTTC. It is translated as CASSLDTSYEQYF.

The DNA for the CDR3 is TGTGCCAGCAGCGTCGCCCCCGGGAGGGGATCACCCCTCCACTTT. This encodes CASSVAPGRGSPLHF. The chain has TRBV9 and TRBJ1-6, with D tentatively TRBD1 (5 bases). Germline V lookup: CDR1 SGDLS, CDR2 YYNGEE. V gave up 2 bases and J gave up 10 bases, with 16 bases separating them. This CDR3 contains 15 residues.

This clone appeared a single time. The CDR3 reads CASGNGGRGGTGELFF. The CDR3, as DNA: TGTGCCAGCGGGAACGGTGGACGGGGGGGCACCGGGGAGCTGTTTTTT. The chain has TRBV19 and TRBJ2-2, with 8 bases identical to TRBD2. Per the germline V gene, CDR1 is LNHDA and CDR2 is SQIVND (reference sequence). This CDR3 has 16 amino acids. V gave up 9 bases and J gave up 4 bases; unmatched junction bases: 13.

This sequence joins TRBV5-1 and TRBJ2-1; 9 bases are shared with TRBD1. With V trimmed by 3 bases and J by 7 bases, 11 bases remained unmatched. In germline, CDR1 is SGHRS, CDR2 YFSETQ. CDR3 length: 16 residues. This chain's CDR3 is CASSYTGTGLYNEQFF. Written as DNA, the CDR3 is TGCGCCAGCAGCTATACCGGGACAGGGCTTTATAATGAGCAGTTCTTC.

The chain combines TRBV4-2 with TRBJ2-1; 7 nucleotides line up with TRBD1. CDR1 is LGHNA and CDR2 is YNFKEQ in the germline V gene. The CDR3 runs to 12 residues. After removal of 4 bases from V and 10 bases from J, the junction contained 4 bases not matched to a gene. The CDR3 bases are TGTGCCAGCAGCCGGGACAGCCCGGAGCAGTTCTTC. Amino acids: CASSRDSPEQFF.

This clone is a singleton in its sample. CDR3 in DNA: TGTGCCAGCAGTTACGGGGGGGCGGACACCGGGGAGCTGTTTTTT. Its protein product is CASSYGGADTGELFF. The chain has TRBV6-5 and TRBJ2-2; perhaps TRBD2 as D (7 bases). V lost 2 bases and J lost 3, with 10 bases in between. Germline V gene sequence: CDR1 MNHEY, CDR2 SVGAGI. This CDR3 comprises 15 residues.

The rearrangement joins TRBV9 to TRBJ2-1; TRBD2 agrees at 11 bases. The germline CDR1 and CDR2 sequences are SGDLS and YYNGEE. J lost 5 bases, V lost 0 bases, and 4 bases had no gene match. CDR3 length: 16 amino acids. The CDR3 DNA reads TGTGCCAGCAGCGTAGGGATAGCGGGGGGGGACAATGAGCAGTTCTTC. It codes for CASSVGIAGGDNEQFF.

The rearrangement uses TRBV10-3 and TRBJ2-7; a possible D gene is TRBD1 (5 bases). CDR3 length: 15 residues. Germline CDR1 and CDR2: ENHRY and SYGVKD. The V end lost 4 bases, the J end lost 3 bases, and 16 bases lay between the germline ends. This CDR3 is CAISVVLGANYEQYF. The CDR3 bases are TGTGCCATCAGTGTAGTTCTAGGGGCTAACTACGAGCAGTACTTC.

This chain joins TRBV5-6 and TRBJ1-6; 10 bases fit TRBD1. Germline trimming cut 4 bases from V and 6 bases from J; bases unmatched to any gene: 7. CDR1 SGHDT and CDR2 YYEEEE come from the germline V gene. The CDR3 is 16 residues long. The CDR3 spells CASSADRGLLNSPLHF. CDR3 nucleotide sequence: TGTGCCAGCAGCGCAGACAGGGGGCTTCTTAATTCACCCCTCCACTTT.

This chain links TRBV10-3 with TRBJ1-2; D is perhaps TRBD1 (5 bases). Per germline, CDR1 ENHRY and CDR2 SYGVKD. The CDR3 is 15 residues long. V was clipped by 4 bases and J by 8 bases, with 20 bases between them. CDR3 in amino acids: CAISVGRDQGRGYTF. CDR3 nucleotides: TGTGCCATCAGTGTCGGGAGGGACCAAGGGCGAGGCTACACCTTC.

V usage is TRBV11-2 and J usage is TRBJ2-1, with TRBD1 as a possible D gene (5 bases). Trimming pared 5 bases from V and 3 bases from J, leaving 11 bases between. This CDR3 is built from 14 residues. Germline V gene data show CDR1 as SGHAT and CDR2 as FQNNGV. CDR3 sequence: CASSVIGDYNEQFF. CDR3 sequence (DNA): TGTGCCAGCAGCGTGATAGGGGACTACAATGAGCAGTTCTTC.

The J gene is TRBJ2-7, the V gene TRBV5-4, with 10 bases lining up with TRBD2. The CDR3 covers 16 residues. CDR1 and CDR2 (germline): SGHNT, YYREEE (reference sequence). After removal of 2 bases from V and 5 bases from J, the junction contained 10 bases not matched to a gene. The CDR3 bases are TGTGCCAGCAGCTTAAGACTAGCGGGTGGTCGTGACGAGCAGTACTTC. It yields the protein CASSLRLAGGRDEQYF. The full variable domain, with the rest looked up from reference TRBV5-4 and TRBJ2-7, is ETGVTQSPTHLIKTRGQQVTLRCSSQSGHNTVSWYQQALGQGPQFIFQYYREEENGRGNFPPRFSGLQFPNYSSELNVNALELDDSALYLCASSLRLAGGRDEQYFGPGTRLTVT.

J is TRBJ2-6 and V is TRBV6-1; TRBD2 agrees at 7 bases. The germline CDR1 and CDR2 sequences are MNHNS and SASEGT. The CDR3 runs to 16 residues. V lost 2 bases to trimming and J lost 3 bases; unmatched junction nucleotides: 4. The DNA of the CDR3 is TGTGCCAGCAGTGAATGGGAGGGACTTGGGGCCAACGTCCTGACTTTC. Protein sequence: CASSEWEGLGANVLTF.

CDR3 bases: TGTGCCAGCAGCCCGACAGGTAGAACTGAAGCTTTCTTT. It is translated as CASSPTGRTEAFF. V usage is TRBV7-8 and J usage is TRBJ1-1, with a possible D match to TRBD1 (6 bases). Germline V gives CDR1 SGHVS, CDR2 FQNEAQ. This CDR3 comprises 13 residues. V was cut by 5 bases and J by 5 bases, with 12 bases left in between.

The chain couples TRBV11-2 to TRBJ1-4; D is undetermined. Germline lookup yields CDR1 SGHAT and CDR2 FQNNGV. The V gene lost 3 bases and the J gene lost 5 bases, with 10 bases spanning the gap. The CDR3 extends over 14 amino acids. In nucleotides, the CDR3 is TGTGCCAGCAGCTTGGGAAATCCAAATGAAAAACTGTTTTTT. Translation: CASSLGNPNEKLFF.

This clone is large (0.1 to 1%). The chain couples TRBV19 to TRBJ2-7; 10 nucleotides align to TRBD2. Germline CDR1 LNHDA, CDR2 SQIVND (reference sequence). V lost 3 bases to trimming and J lost 5 bases; unmatched junction nucleotides: 7. This CDR3 has 15 amino acids. This CDR3 reads CASSISASGGNEQYF. CDR3 DNA: TGTGCCAGTAGTATTTCGGCTAGCGGGGGAAACGAGCAGTACTTC.

By share, this clone ranks as large. J is TRBJ1-6 and V is TRBV19, with no clear D. This CDR3 comprises 14 residues. V dropped 2 bases and J dropped 10 bases, with 12 bases sitting between them. Germline CDR1 reads LNHDA; CDR2 reads SQIVND (reference sequence). The CDR3 DNA reads as TGTGCCAGTAGTATATCGGGAGAGAGATCACCCCTCCACTTT. Translation: CASSISGERSPLHF.

V is TRBV5-5 and J is TRBJ1-1; 7 bases line up with TRBD1. The CDR3 is 14 residues long. CDR1 is SGHKS and CDR2 is YYEKEE in the germline V gene (reference sequence). V dropped 4 bases and J dropped 4; count of bases not matched to a gene: 7. Here the CDR3 reads CASSPGTDTTEAFF. In DNA form, the CDR3 reads TGTGCCAGCAGCCCAGGGACAGATACCACTGAAGCTTTCTTT.

The chain couples TRBV9 to TRBJ1-6, with a possible D match to TRBD1 (5 bases). The CDR3 extends over 16 amino acids. V lost 3 bases, J lost 0 bases, and 10 bases lay in between. CDR1 is SGDLS and CDR2 is YYNGEE in the germline V gene. The CDR3 protein is CASSAGGSSYNSPLHF. Written as DNA, the CDR3 is TGTGCCAGCAGCGCGGGGGGGAGCTCCTATAATTCACCCCTCCACTTT.

This clone has a handful of counts. V is TRBV2 and J is TRBJ1-3; D gene ambiguous. Trimming shortened V by 7 bases and J by 0 bases, and 13 bases separated the two germline ends. The germline CDR1 and CDR2 sequences are SNHLY and FYNNEI. The CDR3 is 15 residues long. CDR3 sequence (DNA): TGTGCCAGCATGTTTGACGGTATCTCTGGAAACACCATATATTTT. Translating gives CASMFDGISGNTIYF.

The genes are TRBV6-5 and TRBJ2-1, with TRBD2 identical over 9 bases. The germline gives CDR1 MNHEY, CDR2 SVGAGI. The CDR3 loop spans 16 amino acids. J gave up 4 bases and V 2 bases, and 6 bases lay outside the gene matches. The CDR3 nucleotides are TGTGCCAGCAGTTACGGAGAAGCGGGGGGATACAATGAGCAGTTCTTC. It specifies CASSYGEAGGYNEQFF.

The chain carries TRBV23-1 and TRBJ2-7; D not resolved. TRBV23-1 is known as an ORF, though its function is uncertain. V was trimmed by 3 bases and J by 12 bases, leaving 12 bases between them. This CDR3 has 11 amino acids. CDR3 in DNA: TGCGCCAGCAGTCATGGTAGTCTGGGGTACTTC. This gives the protein CASSHGSLGYF.

V gene TRBV4-3 combines with J gene TRBJ2-1, with unresolved D. Germline V gives CDR1 LGHNA, CDR2 YSLEER. The CDR3 totals 16 residues. The V and J ends lost 0 bases and 4 bases respectively, with 13 bases between them. CDR3 protein: CASSQDHPMGYNEQFF. The CDR3 DNA is TGCGCCAGCAGCCAAGATCACCCGATGGGATACAATGAGCAGTTCTTC.

This clone was picked up one time. The chain couples TRBV7-9 to TRBJ1-4; D not resolved. V lost 5 bases and J 5 bases, leaving 9 bases between the germline ends. The CDR3 is made up of 13 amino acids. The V gene's germline CDR1 is SEHNR and CDR2 FQNEAQ (reference sequence). CDR3 nucleotides: TGTGCCAGCAGCCCCCGGCCAAATGAAAAACTGTTTTTT. Protein sequence: CASSPRPNEKLFF. Based on the CDR3 plus reference TRBV7-9 and TRBJ1-4, the full variable domain is DTGVSQNPRHKITKRGQNVTFRCDPISEHNRLYWYRQTLGQGPEFLTYFQNEAQLEKSRLLSDRFSAERPKGSFSTLEIQRTEQGDSAMYLCASSPRPNEKLFFGSGTQLSVL.

Here the CDR3 reads CASSLGGQSNQPQHF. The CDR3 nucleotides read TGCGCCAGCAGCCTTGGAGGGCAGTCCAATCAGCCCCAGCATTTT. V gene TRBV4-3 combines with J gene TRBJ1-5, with D unresolved. The V and J ends lost 4 bases and 3 bases respectively, with 13 bases between them. This CDR3 is built from 15 residues. CDR1 LGHNA and CDR2 YSLEER come from the germline V gene.

This chain connects TRBV4-1 to TRBJ1-2; D is unclear. CDR1 MGHRA and CDR2 YSYEKL come from the germline V gene. The CDR3 covers 15 residues. The V end was cut by 3 bases, the J end by 3 bases, with 14 bases between. The CDR3 region is CASSHLPVLDYGYTF. CDR3 bases: TGCGCCAGCAGCCACTTGCCAGTTCTCGACTATGGCTACACCTTC.

This clone was detected a few times. The rearrangement links TRBV9 to TRBJ2-3; 7 bases map to TRBD1. J was trimmed by 2 bases and V by 3 bases; bases with no gene match: 6. CDR1 SGDLS and CDR2 YYNGEE come from the germline V gene. The CDR3 spans 15 residues. The CDR3 protein is CASSERTGFTDTQYF. CDR3 sequence (DNA): TGTGCCAGCAGCGAGAGGACAGGATTCACAGATACGCAGTATTTT.